What follows are 19 T cell receptor beta chains derived from one specimen sequenced in a study of cytomegalovirus exposure and HLA in healthy donors. The primer mix had 60 Vbeta and 13 Jbeta primers. Generated by immunoSEQ multiplex PCR, the TCRdb table keeps only in-frame clones and is missing some. Found here are approximately 84,000 clones, around 75% of them singletons; the top ten hold 2% to 2.5%. The sequencing input was PBMCs. The receptors shown here come from a man aged 35 to 55 in good health and CMV-seronegative.

This clone was seen a few times. J is TRBJ2-7 and V is TRBV19, with TRBD1 identical over 10 bases. J was trimmed by 5 bases and V by 5 bases; bases with no gene match: 3. CDR3 size: 13 residues. CDR1 is LNHDA and CDR2 is SQIVND in the germline V gene (reference sequence). As DNA, the CDR3 is TGTGCCAGTAGTCCCGGGACAGGGGACGAGCAGTACTTC. Its translation: CASSPGTGDEQYF. The whole variable domain, remainder taken from reference TRBV19 and TRBJ2-7, is DGGITQSPKYLFRKEGQNVTLSCEQNLNHDAMYWYRQDPGQGLRLIYYSQIVNDFQKGDIAEGYSVSREKKESFPLTVTSAQKNPTAFYLCASSPGTGDEQYFGPGTRLTVT.

The chain carries TRBV27 and TRBJ2-7, with a tentative D call TRBD2 (6 bases). CDR1 and CDR2 (germline): MNHEY, SMNVEV (reference sequence). Trimming stripped 8 bases from V and 0 bases from J, with 11 bases between. The CDR3 is 13 amino acids. The CDR3 DNA reads TGTGCCAGCGGGGGGAGGCCCTCCTACGAGCAGTACTTC. Protein sequence: CASGGRPSYEQYF.

The chain links TRBV9 to TRBJ2-7, with a possible D match to TRBD1 (7 bases). Per germline, CDR1 SGDLS and CDR2 YYNGEE. The V end was cut by 0 bases, the J end by 5 bases, with 12 bases between. The CDR3 contains 14 residues. The CDR3 DNA sequence: TGTGCCAGCAGCGTAGCGGAGGGGGCGAACGAGCAGTACTTC. It translates to CASSVAEGANEQYF.

On this clone itself: Being one base from a much bigger clone, this may be a read error. V is TRBV5-4 and J is TRBJ1-1; D uncertain. CDR1 and CDR2 (germline): SGHNT, YYREEE (reference sequence). V was shortened by 3 bases and J by 0 bases, with 6 bases between the two germline ends. The CDR3 runs to 13 residues. CDR3 in DNA: TGTGCCAGCAGCTCGTCAGTGAACACTGAAGCTTTCTTT. Its protein product is CASSSSVNTEAFF. Supplemented by reference TRBV5-4 and TRBJ1-1, the full variable domain reads ETGVTQSPTHLIKTRGQQVTLRCSSQSGHNTVSWYQQALGQGPQFIFQYYREEENGRGNFPPRFSGLQFPNYSSELNVNALELDDSALYLCASSSSVNTEAFFGQGTRLTVV.

V and J are TRBV5-1 and TRBJ1-5; no firm D call. The CDR3 covers 16 residues. Germline V gene data show CDR1 as SGHRS and CDR2 as YFSETQ. V was shortened by 0 bases and J by 4 bases, with 14 bases between the two germline ends. The CDR3 spells CASSLEPESGNQPQHF. In nucleotides, the CDR3 is TGCGCCAGCAGCTTGGAGCCAGAATCGGGGAATCAGCCCCAGCATTTT.

On this clone: Distinct nucleotide sequences in the sample also encode this CDR3. The chain uses TRBV11-2 and TRBJ1-1; no reliable D call. V lost 0 bases and J lost 4, with 9 bases in between. CDR1 is SGHAT and CDR2 is FQNNGV in the germline V gene. This CDR3 comprises 14 residues. The DNA for the CDR3 is TGTGCCAGCAGCTTAGATGGTCGAGTCACTGAAGCTTTCTTT. Its translation is CASSLDGRVTEAFF.

The V call is TRBV7-3, the J call TRBJ2-3; tentatively, D is TRBD1 (6 bases). Germline loops: CDR1 SGHTA, CDR2 FQGTGA. The V end lost 5 bases, the J end lost 0 bases, and 12 bases lay between the germline ends. This CDR3 region has 15 residues. In DNA, the CDR3 is TGTGCCAGCAGCAGTTCAGGGGTTAGCACAGATACGCAGTATTTT. It translates to CASSSSGVSTDTQYF.

The V and J genes are TRBV5-8 and TRBJ1-5; D not certain. The V and J ends lost 3 bases and 0 bases respectively, with 4 bases between them. Germline CDR1 SGHTS, CDR2 YDEGEE. This CDR3 spans 13 amino acids. The CDR3 DNA reads as TGTGCCAGCAGCTCCAATAGCAATCAGCCCCAGCATTTT. This gives the protein CASSSNSNQPQHF.

V and J are TRBV16 and TRBJ2-6, with D possibly matching TRBD2 (5 bases). Germline assignment: CDR1 KGHSY and CDR2 FQNENV. This CDR3 has 14 amino acids. Trimming removed 6 bases from V and 4 bases from J, with 10 bases in between. The CDR3 DNA reads TGTGCCAGCAGTGCCCGCGGGGGGGCCAACGTCCTGACTTTC. It is translated as CASSARGGANVLTF. The full variable domain, rest sourced from reference TRBV16 and TRBJ2-6, is GEEVAQTPKHLVRGEGQKAKLYCAPIKGHSYVFWYQQVLKNEFKFLISFQNENVFDETGMPKERFSAKCLPNSPCSLEIQATKLEDSAVYFCASSARGGANVLTFGAGSRLTVL.

The chain couples TRBV10-1 to TRBJ2-2; TRBD2 matches at 12 bases. This CDR3 is built from 15 residues. Trimming took 6 bases from V and 6 from J; bases not matched to a gene: 5. Germline assignment: CDR1 WNHNN and CDR2 SYGVQD (reference sequence). The DNA of the CDR3 is TGCGCCAGCAGCCCTAGCGGGAGGGGAGCCGGGGAGCTGTTTTTT. This codes for CASSPSGRGAGELFF.

This chain joins TRBV30 and TRBJ2-1; TRBD2 matches 12 bases. The V and J ends lost 2 bases and 12 bases, in that order; junction bases with no gene match: 5. The CDR3 is 13 amino acids. Germline values: CDR1 GTSNPN, CDR2 SVGIG (reference sequence). CDR3 amino acids: CAWSSTSGRGQFF. The CDR3 nucleotides are TGTGCCTGGAGTTCGACTAGCGGGAGAGGGCAGTTCTTC.

With respect to this clone: Other DNA sequences in this specimen translate into the identical CDR3. The rearrangement joins TRBV7-9 to TRBJ2-3; 7 bases agree with TRBD1. V gave up 3 bases and J gave up 0 bases; unmatched junction bases: 3. Germline-derived CDR1 and CDR2 are SEHNR and FQNEAQ (reference sequence). This CDR3 has 15 amino acids. The CDR3 nucleotides are TGTGCCAGCAGCTTGGTGACAGGGAGCACAGATACGCAGTATTTT. Its protein product is CASSLVTGSTDTQYF.

V is TRBV19 and J is TRBJ2-6; 7 bases agree with TRBD1. Germline CDR1 and CDR2: LNHDA and SQIVND (reference sequence). The CDR3 runs 16 residues. The junction had 6 bases not matched to a gene; V was cut back by 5 bases and J by 2 bases. This CDR3 is CASSQRTGAGANVLTF. The CDR3 nucleotides are TGTGCCAGTAGTCAACGCACAGGGGCTGGGGCCAACGTCCTGACTTTC. Full variable domain (rest looked up from reference TRBV19 and TRBJ2-6): DGGITQSPKYLFRKEGQNVTLSCEQNLNHDAMYWYRQDPGQGLRLIYYSQIVNDFQKGDIAEGYSVSREKKESFPLTVTSAQKNPTAFYLCASSQRTGAGANVLTFGAGSRLTVL.

This clone was counted once. The V call is TRBV27, the J call TRBJ2-2; D is ambiguous. V was clipped by 6 bases and J by 7 bases, with 12 bases between them. Germline values: CDR1 MNHEY, CDR2 SMNVEV (reference sequence). The CDR3 runs to 13 residues. CDR3 in amino acids: CASSTALFGELFF. CDR3 coding DNA: TGTGCCAGCAGCACTGCTCTTTTCGGGGAGCTGTTTTTT.

This clone occurred a few times. V gene TRBV5-1 combines with J gene TRBJ2-7, with D possibly matching TRBD1 (6 bases). This CDR3 has 14 amino acids. V lost 6 bases and J lost 3, with 16 bases in between. CDR1 and CDR2 (germline): SGHRS, YFSETQ. The CDR3 spells CASTAGTTSYEQYF. As DNA, the CDR3 is TGCGCCAGCACGGCAGGGACAACTAGCTACGAGCAGTACTTC.

The V call is TRBV5-4, the J call TRBJ1-2, with TRBD1 as a possible D gene (5 bases). Trimming shortened V by 2 bases and J by 6 bases, and 11 bases separated the two germline ends. Germline values: CDR1 SGHNT, CDR2 YYREEE (reference sequence). The length of the CDR3 is 13 residues. Here the CDR3 DNA reads TGTGCCAGCAGCTTTCAGGGAAGTGATGGCTACACCTTC. It encodes CASSFQGSDGYTF.

The chain recombines TRBV28 with TRBJ2-6; D might be TRBD1 (5 bases). Trimming cost V 5 bases and J 1 base, with 6 bases left between them. CDR3 length: 14 amino acids. The germline gives CDR1 MDHEN, CDR2 SYDVKM. The DNA of the CDR3 is TGTGCCAGCAGTAAGGGGTCTGGGGCCAACGTCCTGACTTTC. It encodes CASSKGSGANVLTF.

The chain joins TRBV5-1 to TRBJ1-1; D not resolved. From germline, CDR1 is SGHRS and CDR2 YFSETQ. This CDR3 is built from 15 residues. The ends were cut back, 2 bases at V and 0 bases at J, with 11 bases in the middle. The DNA of the CDR3 is TGCGCCAGCAGCTTATTAGCTGAGGTGAACACTGAAGCTTTCTTT. Residues: CASSLLAEVNTEAFF.

The gene calls are TRBV7-2 and TRBJ2-7, with 7 bases that match TRBD1. This CDR3 has 16 amino acids. The J segment lost 1 base and the V segment lost 5 bases, leaving 11 bases of the junction unmatched. Germline loops: CDR1 SGHTA, CDR2 FQGNSA. As DNA, the CDR3 is TGTGCCAGCAGCAAAATATGGGGGACAGAGTCCTACGAGCAGTACTTC. Translated: CASSKIWGTESYEQYF.